This T cell receptor beta chain originates from a study of T cell responses to AZD1222 COVID-19 vaccine. With respect to this clone: As yet, its antigen is unknown.

Findings and limits, study-wide: Vaccine-related CD4 TCRs covered spike, predominating at 160-218 and 743-854. Only a handful of AZD1222 recipients tested seropositive at baseline. Clonal diversity was possibly underestimated; the donors were predominantly white British and more often female. Repertoire sampling happened only post peak T cell response.

Repertoires were generated with immunoSEQ multiplex PCR, while TCRdb's copy carries only in-frame clones and drops some. The sample lists about 100,000 clones, around nine tenths seen once, with less than 3.5% in the top ten. V dropped 2 bases and J dropped 1 base, with 8 bases sitting between them. CDR3 size: 14 residues. Germline V gene lookup returns CDR1 MNHEY and CDR2 SVGAGI. The origin of this receptor is an adult in good health. V is TRBV6-5 and J is TRBJ1-1; tentatively, D is TRBD1 (5 bases). Source: peripheral blood, taken on day 0 of AZD1222 vaccination. CDR3 sequence reads: CASSYRQKNTEAFF. CDR3 nucleotides: TGTGCCAGCAGTTACAGACAGAAGAACACTGAAGCTTTCTTT.